The source of this T cell receptor (beta chain) is a study of cytomegalovirus exposure and HLA in healthy donors (TCRdb year 2017). The study in broad terms: The 650 to 750 repertoires of the first cohort and the 95 to 150 validation repertoires were produced on the same platform, according to a later analysis. A separate validation cohort of approximately 120 different subjects was used in addition to the roughly 700-subject first cohort. The study combined high-throughput TCR immunosequencing, statistical association of individual TCRs with disease status, and machine learning to predict cytomegalovirus infection status. The study aimed to test whether cataloging public T cell receptors could reveal signatures of past pathogen exposure.

The library was prepared using the immunoSEQ multiplex PCR assay. The authors' pipeline ran thus. A statistical classification framework was built to diagnose cytomegalovirus status from the catalog of TCR beta chain sequences. TCRdb holds this immuneACCESS table with in-frame rearrangements only. Some clones are missing; in checked studies, unresolved V genes explain under half, and the rest has no known cause. From that table come the V and J calls and clone size; the DNA was used to work out D and trimming. The sample table holds fewer than 120,000 clones, of which around nine tenths were seen once. The ten largest clones capture about 2% of the sample. Note on this clone: Its antigen remains unidentified. There are no base qualities to consult, and no much larger clone falls within one base.

From the cysteine up to the phenylalanine, the CDR3 has a length of 14 residues. Only the CDR3 region is kept as DNA, spanning 42 bases read in frame from base 1. V is clipped by 3 bases and J by 2 bases, and the sequence between their germline boundaries is 11 bases long. Taken from the germline V gene, the CDR1 and CDR2 loops are KGHSH and LQKENI. The study at large found these results: All 120 or so repertoires were used to score co-occurrence in the validation cohort in a later analysis, because that analysis had no HLA typing for the cohort. In a later analysis, TCRs clustered in the first cohort were found to also tend to co-occur in the roughly 130 validation repertoires, with approximately 95% of cluster scores above 0. In vitro tests confirmed that a few of the cytomegalovirus-associated TCR beta chains recognize cytomegalovirus antigens. The study listed 164 TCR beta chains as associated with cytomegalovirus. According to the authors, the approach could potentially be generalized to other disease states and immunological phenotypes. Cytomegalovirus status was reported to be diagnosed by the classifier with high specificity and sensitivity in both the original and validation cohorts. Most TCR sequences were seen in very few donors, while some public TCRs were found in many individuals.

Separate from the approximately 670-subject first cohort, the validation cohort of roughly 120 subjects was the group to which the donors belonged. Source material: PBMCs. This TCR came from a woman between 18 and 29 years old in good health and CMV-seronegative. The chain is assembled from TRBV18 and TRBJ2-7, with TRBD2 perhaps the D gene, on 5 matching bases. Here is the DNA: TGTGCCAGCTCACCCAACGGAGGTCCCTACGAGCAGTACTTC. This translates into CASSPNGGPYEQYF.